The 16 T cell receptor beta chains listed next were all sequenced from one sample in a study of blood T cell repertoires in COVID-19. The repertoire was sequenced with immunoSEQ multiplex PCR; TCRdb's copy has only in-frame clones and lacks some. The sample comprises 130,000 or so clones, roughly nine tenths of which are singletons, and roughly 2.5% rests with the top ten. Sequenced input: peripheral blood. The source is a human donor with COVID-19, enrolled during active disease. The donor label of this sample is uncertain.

The CDR3 DNA reads as TGTGCCAGCAGCTACGGTCTTACTGAAAAACTGTTTTTT. Amino acid sequence: CASSYGLTEKLFF. This chain uses TRBV7-9 with TRBJ1-4; no firm D call. Germline lookup yields CDR1 SEHNR and CDR2 FQNEAQ (reference sequence). V was pared by 4 bases and J by 7 bases, with 10 bases between. The CDR3 is 13 amino acids. Variable domain in full (rest from reference TRBV7-9 and TRBJ1-4): DTGVSQNPRHKITKRGQNVTFRCDPISEHNRLYWYRQTLGQGPEFLTYFQNEAQLEKSRLLSDRFSAERPKGSFSTLEIQRTEQGDSAMYLCASSYGLTEKLFFGSGTQLSVL.

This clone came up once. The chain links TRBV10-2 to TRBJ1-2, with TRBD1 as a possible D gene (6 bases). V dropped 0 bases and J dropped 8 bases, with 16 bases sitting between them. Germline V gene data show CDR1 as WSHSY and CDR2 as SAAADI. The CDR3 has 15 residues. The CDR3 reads CASSESILLGTGYTF. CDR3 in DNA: TGCGCCAGCAGTGAGTCGATTTTATTAGGGACAGGCTACACCTTC.

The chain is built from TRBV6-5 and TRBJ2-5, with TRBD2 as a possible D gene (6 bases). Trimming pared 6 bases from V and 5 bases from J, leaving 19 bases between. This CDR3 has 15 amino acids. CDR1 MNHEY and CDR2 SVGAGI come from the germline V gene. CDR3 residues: CASRPGGVAGETQYF. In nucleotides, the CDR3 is TGTGCCAGCAGGCCCGGTGGAGTCGCGGGGGAGACCCAGTACTTC.

CDR3 in amino acids: CASSLLANTEAFF. Written as DNA, the CDR3 is TGTGCCAGCAGCTTATTGGCGAACACTGAAGCTTTCTTT. This chain joins TRBV7-3 and TRBJ1-1, with D unclear. Trimming removed 2 bases from V and 1 base from J, with 5 bases in between. The CDR3 contains 13 residues. The V gene's germline CDR1 is SGHTA and CDR2 FQGTGA.

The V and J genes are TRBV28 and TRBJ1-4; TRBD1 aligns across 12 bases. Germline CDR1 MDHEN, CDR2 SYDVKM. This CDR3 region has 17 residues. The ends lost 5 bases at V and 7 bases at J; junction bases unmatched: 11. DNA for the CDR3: TGTGCCAGCAGTATCTCCGGGACAGGGGGCGCGGGTGAAAAACTGTTTTTT. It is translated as CASSISGTGGAGEKLFF.

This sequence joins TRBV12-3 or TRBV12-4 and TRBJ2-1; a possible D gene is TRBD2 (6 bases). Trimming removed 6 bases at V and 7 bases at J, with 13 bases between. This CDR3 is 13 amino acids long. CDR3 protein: CASRLAEVNEQFF. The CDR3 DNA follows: TGTGCCAGCAGACTAGCCGAGGTAAATGAGCAGTTCTTC.

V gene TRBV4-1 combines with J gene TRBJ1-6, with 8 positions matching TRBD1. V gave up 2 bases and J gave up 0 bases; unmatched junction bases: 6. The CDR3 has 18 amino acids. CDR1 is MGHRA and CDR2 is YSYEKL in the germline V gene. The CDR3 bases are TGCGCCAGCAGCCAAAGGGGACAGGCTAGCTCCTATAATTCACCCCTCCACTTT. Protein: CASSQRGQASSYNSPLHF.

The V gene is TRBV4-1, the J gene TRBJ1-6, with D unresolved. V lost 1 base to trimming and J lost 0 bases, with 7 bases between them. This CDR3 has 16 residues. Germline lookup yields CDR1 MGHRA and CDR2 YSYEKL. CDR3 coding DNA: TGCGCCAGCAGCCAAGCTGGGAGCTCCTATAATTCACCCCTCCACTTT. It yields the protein CASSQAGSSYNSPLHF.

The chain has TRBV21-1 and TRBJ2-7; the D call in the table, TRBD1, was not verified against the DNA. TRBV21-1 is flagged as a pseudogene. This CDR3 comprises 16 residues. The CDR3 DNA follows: TGTGCCAGCAGCAAAGGGTTCAGGGGATCCGCCTACGAGCAGTACTTC. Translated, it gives CASSKGFRGSAYEQYF.

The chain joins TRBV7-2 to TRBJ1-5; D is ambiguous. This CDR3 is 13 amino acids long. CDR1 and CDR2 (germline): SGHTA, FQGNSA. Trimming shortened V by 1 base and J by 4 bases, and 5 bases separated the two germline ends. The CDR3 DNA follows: TGTGCCAGCAGCTTAGTAGTGAATCAGCCCCAGCATTTT. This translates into CASSLVVNQPQHF.

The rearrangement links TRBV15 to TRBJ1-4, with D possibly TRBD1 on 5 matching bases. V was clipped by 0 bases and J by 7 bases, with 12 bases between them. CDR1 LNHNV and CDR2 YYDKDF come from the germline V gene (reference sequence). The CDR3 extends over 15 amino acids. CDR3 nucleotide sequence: TGTGCCACCAGCAGAGACCCTGCGGGGGTTGAAAAACTGTTTTTT. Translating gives CATSRDPAGVEKLFF.

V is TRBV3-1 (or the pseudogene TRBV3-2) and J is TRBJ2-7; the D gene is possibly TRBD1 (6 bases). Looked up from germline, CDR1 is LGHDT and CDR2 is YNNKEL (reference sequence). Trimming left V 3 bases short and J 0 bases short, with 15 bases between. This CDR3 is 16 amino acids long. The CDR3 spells CASSQRPGANSYEQYF. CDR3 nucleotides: TGTGCCAGCAGCCAGAGACCAGGGGCGAACTCCTACGAGCAGTACTTC.

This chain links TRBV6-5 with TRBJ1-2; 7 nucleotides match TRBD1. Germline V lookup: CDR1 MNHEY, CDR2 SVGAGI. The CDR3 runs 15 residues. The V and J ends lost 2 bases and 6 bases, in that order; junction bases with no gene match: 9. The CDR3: CASSYGQGEEDGYTF. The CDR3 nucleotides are TGTGCCAGCAGTTACGGGCAGGGGGAGGAGGATGGCTACACCTTC.

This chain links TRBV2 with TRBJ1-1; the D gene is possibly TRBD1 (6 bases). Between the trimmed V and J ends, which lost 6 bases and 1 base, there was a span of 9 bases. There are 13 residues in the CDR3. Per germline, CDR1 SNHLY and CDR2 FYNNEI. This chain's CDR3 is CASRRGGNTEAFF. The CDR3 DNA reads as TGTGCCAGCAGGAGGGGGGGGAACACTGAAGCTTTCTTT.

CDR3 in amino acids: CASKLFGGGIGQPQHF. The CDR3 DNA sequence: TGTGCCAGTAAATTGTTCGGGGGGGGAATCGGTCAGCCCCAGCATTTT. V gene TRBV19 combines with J gene TRBJ1-5; D is possibly TRBD1 (5 bases). CDR3 length: 16 amino acids. Germline V gives CDR1 LNHDA, CDR2 SQIVND (reference sequence). Deletions cut 7 bases from V and 6 bases from J, with 22 bases between.

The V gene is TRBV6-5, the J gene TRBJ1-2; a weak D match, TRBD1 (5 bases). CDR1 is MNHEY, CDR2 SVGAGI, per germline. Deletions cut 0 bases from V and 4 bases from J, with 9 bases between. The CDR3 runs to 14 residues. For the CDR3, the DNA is TGTGCCAGCAGTTACTCGGGGCAGATCTATGGCTACACCTTC. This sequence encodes CASSYSGQIYGYTF.